One sample yielded the 22 T cell receptor beta chains listed below, sequenced in a study of blood T cells in healthy people across ages. PCR was performed a second time for about 7 to 11 cycles using a sample-barcoded 5' primer and a J-beta primer mix. TCRdb re-derived calls from the 5' RACE reads in MiXCR, one entry per CDR3 protein. The data show nearly 800,000 distinct CDR3 sequences, with around three fifths seen just once and under 30% held by the top ten. Sequenced sample: blood. Source of these receptors: a man between 35 and 55 years old in good health.

The V gene is TRBV7-2, the J gene TRBJ2-4; TRBD1 aligns across 10 bases. The J call may be mistaken, given a closer DNA end match to TRBJ2-7. This CDR3 has 17 amino acids. Germline V gives CDR1 SGHTA, CDR2 FQGNSA. In DNA, the CDR3 is TGTGCCAGCAGCCAGAGGAGGACAGGGGGGGTGATAAACGAGCAGTACTTC. Its translation is CASSQRRTGGVINEQYF.

Comments on this clonotype: A junction end diverges from the germline sequence, so it may reflect a read error. This chain uses TRBV27 with TRBJ2-7; unclear D gene. Germline values: CDR1 MNHEY, CDR2 SMNVEV (reference sequence). The CDR3 totals 13 residues. CDR3 sequence reads: CAGSLLASYEQYF. CDR3 sequence (DNA): TGTGCCGGCAGTTTACTGGCCTCCTACGAGCAGTACTTC.

CDR3 sequence (DNA): TGCAGTACAGGGGGGAGCACAGATACGCAGTATTTT. Its protein is CSTGGSTDTQYF. The V call is TRBV20-1, the J call TRBJ2-3, with 8 bases matching TRBD1. The CDR3 length is 12 residues. The germline gives CDR1 DFQATT, CDR2 SNEGSKA (reference sequence). V gave up 8 bases and J gave up 0 bases; unmatched junction bases: 1.

Comments on this clonotype: One end of the junction is discordant with germline, which a read error may explain. The chain employs TRBV29-1 and TRBJ2-3, with a weak D call TRBD1 (6 bases). Germline CDR1 and CDR2: SQVTM and ANQGSEA. The CDR3 runs to 18 residues. The CDR3 bases are TGCAGCGTTGAAGGTCTGGGGGCAAACTTCTCTAGCACAGAGACGCAGTATTTT. Translation: CSVEGLGANFSSTETQYF.

V and J are TRBV20-1 and TRBJ1-2, with TRBD1 identical over 8 bases. The junction had 10 bases not matched to a gene; V was cut back by 0 bases and J by 7 bases. CDR3 length: 15 residues. The germline V gene has CDR1 DFQATT and CDR2 SNEGSKA (reference sequence). The DNA of the CDR3 is TGCAGTGCTAGAGATTTTAACAGGGGGACCTCTGGCTACACCTTC. Its protein product is CSARDFNRGTSGYTF.

J is TRBJ1-3 and V is TRBV9, with TRBD1 as a possible D gene (5 bases). The CDR3 totals 14 residues. Per germline, CDR1 SGDLS and CDR2 YYNGEE. The germline V and J ends were trimmed by 4 bases and 4 bases, with 12 bases remaining between them. The CDR3 is CASSKRQSGNTIYF. The CDR3 DNA sequence: TGTGCCAGCAGCAAACGACAGTCGGGAAACACCATATATTTT.

This rearrangement joins TRBV12-3 or TRBV12-4 to TRBJ2-7; perhaps TRBD2 as D (5 bases). The CDR3 is made up of 12 amino acids. Trimming cost V 5 bases and J 5 bases, with 10 bases left between them. The CDR3 region has the DNA TGTGCCAGCAGTATGGACTGGGACGAGCAGTACTTC. This gives the protein CASSMDWDEQYF.

V is TRBV11-2 and J is TRBJ2-4; no reliable D call. There are 15 residues in the CDR3. Trimming removed 5 bases at V and 2 bases at J, with 13 bases between. Germline loops: CDR1 SGHAT, CDR2 FQNNGV. CDR3: CASSAVAGSKNIQYF. In DNA, the CDR3 is TGTGCCAGCAGCGCTGTGGCCGGATCCAAAAACATTCAGTACTTC.

This clonotype occurred a few times. The gene calls are TRBV7-9 and TRBJ2-1; the match to TRBD2 covers 11 bases. Germline V CDR1 and CDR2: SEHNR, FQNEAQ (reference sequence). V dropped 1 base and J dropped 15; count of bases not matched to a gene: 17. The CDR3 has 17 amino acids. CDR3 in DNA: TGTGCCAGCAGCTTAGACGGGAGGGGACTAGCGGAAGAAGCGGTGTTCTTC. As protein: CASSLDGRGLAEEAVFF.

This chain uses TRBV28 with TRBJ2-5; tentatively, D is TRBD1 or TRBD2 (6 bases each). Trimming took 7 bases from V and 5 from J, leaving 17 bases between them. This CDR3 spans 14 amino acids. Germline values: CDR1 MDHEN, CDR2 SYDVKM. The CDR3: CASTSIGGAETQYF. The CDR3 region has the DNA TGTGCCAGCACCTCAATCGGGGGCGCGGAGACCCAGTACTTC.

The chain is built from TRBV20-1 and TRBJ1-5, with D possibly matching TRBD1 (6 bases). Trimming stripped 6 bases from V and 5 bases from J, with 17 bases between. This CDR3 region has 14 residues. Germline loops: CDR1 DFQATT, CDR2 SNEGSKA (reference sequence). This CDR3 is CSAAGTNDHQPQHF. CDR3 nucleotides: TGCAGTGCCGCCGGGACAAATGATCATCAGCCCCAGCATTTT.

The J gene is TRBJ2-7, the V gene TRBV29-1; 9 bases align to TRBD1. This CDR3 is 14 amino acids long. The germline V gene has CDR1 SQVTM and CDR2 ANQGSEA. V lost 4 bases and J lost 0; bases outside the gene matches: 4. The CDR3 here is CSVAGTGTSYEQYF. CDR3 DNA sequence: TGCAGCGTTGCGGGGACAGGGACCTCCTACGAGCAGTACTTC.

The gene calls are TRBV12-3 or TRBV12-4 and TRBJ1-1; D is perhaps TRBD1 (5 bases). V lost 2 bases and J lost 6, with 25 bases in between. CDR3 length: 18 amino acids. The CDR3 sequence is CASSLNVFGQGRASEAFF. As DNA, the CDR3 is TGTGCCAGCAGTTTAAATGTGTTTGGGCAGGGTCGAGCCTCTGAAGCTTTCTTT.

The chain joins TRBV2 to TRBJ1-6; D call uncertain. V lost 7 bases to trimming and J lost 8 bases, with 21 bases between them. CDR3 size: 16 residues. Germline V CDR1 and CDR2: SNHLY, FYNNEI. The CDR3 sequence: CASNEDASRYDSPLHF. The CDR3 nucleotides read TGTGCCAGCAATGAGGATGCTAGCCGTTATGATTCACCCCTCCACTTT.

The V call is TRBV27, the J call TRBJ2-2; TRBD2 might be the D (6 bases). V lost 4 bases and J lost 5, with 14 bases in between. This CDR3 spans 15 amino acids. Looked up from germline, CDR1 is MNHEY and CDR2 is SMNVEV (reference sequence). CDR3 residues: CASSSKGLLTGELFF. The CDR3 DNA follows: TGTGCCAGCAGTTCAAAGGGACTCCTTACCGGGGAGCTGTTTTTT.

About this clonotype itself: A read error may account for a junction end that differs from germline. V and J are TRBV10-3 and TRBJ2-3; D unclear. The germline CDR1 and CDR2 sequences are ENHRY and SYGVKD. The CDR3 spans 11 residues. This CDR3 is CAIRGTDTQYF. CDR3 sequence (DNA): TGTGCCATCAGGGGCACCGATACGCAGTATTTT.

J is TRBJ2-2 and V is TRBV2, with 7 bases that match TRBD1. This CDR3 spans 15 amino acids. Germline CDR1 SNHLY, CDR2 FYNNEI. Germline trimming cut 0 bases from V and 5 bases from J; bases unmatched to any gene: 3. In nucleotides, the CDR3 is TGTGCCAGCAGTGAAGCAGGGGGCAGTACCGGGGAGCTGTTTTTT. It encodes CASSEAGGSTGELFF.

The chain carries TRBV13 and TRBJ2-7; tentative D call: TRBD1 (7 bases). This CDR3 spans 14 amino acids. Trimming stripped 6 bases from V and 4 bases from J, with 16 bases between. CDR1 and CDR2 (germline): PRHDT, FYEKMQ (reference sequence). The CDR3 region has the DNA TGTGCCAGCAGGGTGGGGGGACAGACGTACGAGCAGTACTTC. This sequence encodes CASRVGGQTYEQYF.

V and J are TRBV4-1 and TRBJ2-2; D is possibly TRBD2 (6 bases). There are 15 residues in the CDR3. Trimming stripped 4 bases from V and 6 bases from J, with 15 bases between. Germline V gene sequence: CDR1 MGHRA, CDR2 YSYEKL. As DNA, the CDR3 is TGCGCCAGCAGCCTCCCAAGGGACTCCGCCGGGGAGCTGTTTTTT. Its protein is CASSLPRDSAGELFF.

The chain employs TRBV13 and TRBJ2-4; D unclear. The V and J ends lost 5 bases and 3 bases respectively, with 14 bases between them. The germline CDR1 and CDR2 sequences are PRHDT and FYEKMQ (reference sequence). This CDR3 region has 15 residues. The CDR3 region is CASSTMNSYKNIQYF. In nucleotides, the CDR3 is TGTGCCAGCAGCACCATGAACTCCTACAAAAACATTCAGTACTTC.

The chain combines TRBV6-6 with TRBJ1-2, with 7 positions matching TRBD1. V gave up 7 bases and J gave up 2 bases; unmatched junction bases: 7. The CDR3 extends over 14 amino acids. Germline CDR1 and CDR2: MNHNY and SVGAGI (reference sequence). CDR3: CASTLQGKNYGYTF. The CDR3 nucleotides are TGTGCCAGCACCCTACAGGGGAAAAACTATGGCTACACCTTC.

There are a few counts of this clonotype. The rearrangement uses TRBV7-2 and TRBJ1-4, with 8 bases aligning to TRBD1. Germline V lookup: CDR1 SGHTA, CDR2 FQGNSA. The trim removed 5 bases at V and 12 bases at J, leaving 11 bases unmatched. The CDR3 is 14 residues long. The CDR3 bases are TGTGCCAGCAGCCCGGTCAGGGGGCAGGCCGAACTGTTTTTT. Translation: CASSPVRGQAELFF.